These T cell receptor beta chains were read from a single sample in a study of shared clonotypes between healthy human individuals. The table came from immunoSEQ multiplex PCR; TCRdb's copy has only in-frame clones and leaves some out. The sample has a few million clones; more than 90% are singletons. Material: naive CD4+ T cells sorted from blood. These receptors came from a man aged 18 to 29 in good health. Each CDR3 is given with its conserved first and last residue. The order of the fields is J gene, D gene, clone size, V gene, CDR3 protein, CDR3 DNA. A D gene is named only where the DNA matches it firmly. Size is stated for part of the rows, as once, few or many counts, or as a class when the clone is expanded.

>TRBJ1-4|NA|NA|TRBV28
CASTLIQGGEKLFF
TGTGCCAGCACCTTGATCCAGGGCGGGGAAAAACTGTTTTTT
>TRBJ1-4|NA|NA|TRBV2
CASIGGFGEKLFF
TGTGCCAGCATCGGGGGTTTTGGTGAAAAACTGTTTTTT
>TRBJ1-1|NA|NA|TRBV27
CASSSLGLGNTEAFF
TGTGCCAGCAGTTCGCTGGGTCTCGGGAACACTGAAGCTTTCTTT
>TRBJ1-1|NA|NA|TRBV16
CASSQEAGSTEAFF
TGTGCCAGCAGCCAAGAGGCCGGGAGCACTGAAGCTTTCTTT
>TRBJ2-5|NA|NA|TRBV7-8
CASSLVGLKTQYF
TGTGCCAGCAGCTTAGTAGGATTGAAGACCCAGTACTTC
>TRBJ2-5|TRBD2|once|TRBV5-1
CASSLIAGASQETQYF
TGCGCCAGCAGCTTGATAGCGGGGGCGTCCCAAGAGACCCAGTACTTC
>TRBJ1-5|NA|NA|TRBV2
CASTGSKGYSNQPQHF
TGTGCCAGCACCGGATCAAAGGGTTATAGCAATCAGCCCCAGCATTTT
>TRBJ1-1|NA|NA|TRBV6-4
CASSVEGGTEAFF
TGTGCCAGCAGTGTAGAGGGGGGCACTGAAGCTTTCTTT
>TRBJ2-7|TRBD1|once|TRBV29-1
CSVALGQGPYEQYF
TGCAGCGTTGCATTGGGACAGGGGCCCTACGAGCAGTACTTC
>TRBJ2-5|NA|NA|TRBV6-6
CASSYSGGRGETQYF
TGTGCCAGCAGTTACTCGGGAGGCAGGGGTGAGACCCAGTACTTC
>TRBJ1-1|NA|NA|TRBV6-5
CASSPTGTVNTEAFF
TGTGCCAGCAGTCCTACCGGGACTGTGAACACTGAAGCTTTCTTT
>TRBJ2-2|NA|NA|TRBV11-2
CASSLGTGELFF
TGTGCCAGCAGCTTAGGTACCGGGGAGCTGTTTTTT
>TRBJ1-4|NA|NA|TRBV5-6
CASSLARTTVNEKLFF
TGTGCCAGCAGCTTGGCCAGAACAACCGTGAATGAAAAACTGTTTTTT
>TRBJ1-1|NA|few|TRBV4-1
CASSSTGKVTEAFF
TGCGCCAGCAGCTCAACAGGGAAAGTTACTGAAGCTTTCTTT
>TRBJ1-1|NA|NA|TRBV9
CASSLKASTEAFF
TGTGCCAGCAGCCTAAAGGCCAGCACTGAAGCTTTCTTT
>TRBJ2-1|NA|NA|TRBV5-1
CASSLLPEPADEQFF
TGCGCCAGCAGCTTGCTACCCGAGCCTGCGGATGAGCAGTTCTTC
>TRBJ1-1|NA|NA|TRBV28
CASSILTGRAFF
TGTGCCAGCAGTATCCTGACAGGAAGGGCTTTCTTT
>TRBJ1-6|TRBD1|NA|TRBV11-2
CASSPTGALYSPLHF
TGTGCCAGCAGCCCGACAGGGGCCCTCTATTCACCCCTCCACTTT
>TRBJ1-1|NA|NA|TRBV6-5
CASSYQDSANTEAFF
TGTGCCAGCAGTTACCAGGACAGTGCGAACACTGAAGCTTTCTTT
>TRBJ1-5|TRBD1|few|TRBV4-1
CASSQGQGSFIWAQPQHF
TGCGCCAGCAGCCAAGGACAGGGAAGTTTTATCTGGGCTCAGCCCCAGCATTTT
>TRBJ2-3|TRBD1|NA|TRBV11-3
CASSPGQGTDTQYF
TGTGCCAGCAGCCCGGGACAGGGCACAGATACGCAGTATTTT
>TRBJ2-5|TRBD1|NA|TRBV6-6
CASTGGSETQYF
TGTGCCAGCACAGGGGGATCGGAGACCCAGTACTTC
>TRBJ2-5|TRBD2|NA|TRBV11-2
CASSLDPAGVQETQYF
TGTGCCAGCAGCTTAGACCCAGCGGGGGTCCAAGAGACCCAGTACTTC
>TRBJ2-1|TRBD2|NA|TRBV9
CASSVTSGRQDEQFF
TGTGCCAGCAGCGTTACTAGCGGGAGGCAGGATGAGCAGTTCTTC
>TRBJ2-3|NA|NA|TRBV12-5
CASGPGRITDTQYF
TGTGCTAGTGGCCCGGGACGGATCACAGATACGCAGTATTTT
>TRBJ1-5|NA|NA|TRBV2
CASSEAPGNQPQHF
TGTGCCAGCAGTGAAGCACCGGGCAATCAGCCCCAGCATTTT
>TRBJ2-3|NA|NA|TRBV20-1
CSAREESTQYF
TGCAGTGCTAGAGAAGAGAGTACGCAGTATTTT
>TRBJ2-3|TRBD2|NA|TRBV7-2
CASSLWAGGGTDTQYF
TGTGCCAGCAGCTTATGGGCGGGGGGTGGCACAGATACGCAGTATTTT
>TRBJ2-1|TRBD2|once|TRBV7-9
CASSFPPREENEQFF
TGTGCCAGCAGCTTCCCGCCGCGGGAGGAGAATGAGCAGTTCTTC
>TRBJ1-4|NA|NA|TRBV27
CASSLMGLGLSNEKLFF
TGTGCCAGCAGTTTAATGGGATTGGGACTGAGTAATGAAAAACTGTTTTTT
>TRBJ1-3|NA|NA|TRBV19
CASSLLSGNTIYF
TGTGCCAGTAGCCTTCTCTCTGGAAACACCATATATTTT
>TRBJ2-1|NA|NA|TRBV2
CASSERKGSYNEQFF
TGTGCCAGCAGTGAAAGGAAGGGCTCCTACAATGAGCAGTTCTTC
>TRBJ2-1|NA|once|TRBV19
CASSIAFGDKSYNEQFF
TGTGCCAGTAGTATCGCGTTTGGGGATAAGTCCTACAATGAGCAGTTCTTC
>TRBJ1-2|TRBD1|NA|TRBV2
CASRGDSYYGYTF
TGTGCCAGCAGGGGGGACAGTTACTATGGCTACACCTTC
>TRBJ1-2|TRBD1|NA|TRBV29-1
CSVEGSGGDYGYTF
TGCAGCGTTGAGGGGTCAGGGGGGGACTATGGCTACACCTTC
>TRBJ2-3|NA|NA|TRBV6-5
CASSYGPTQYF
TGTGCCAGCAGTTACGGCCCTACGCAGTATTTT